What follows is one TCR beta chain and its context. Its antigen is unknown. This sample was taken from a study of shared clonotypes between healthy human individuals. This CDR3 contains 15 residues. Germline V CDR1 and CDR2: SGDLS, YYNGEE. Findings and limits, study-wide: The naive CD4 repertoires of several donors were compared, and approximately 5.3% of clonotypes were shared.

When replicate PCRs were run on sorted subsets, they used approximately 210 ng DNA, roughly 30,000 T cell genomes. TCRdb's table, derived via immunoSEQ multiplex PCR, lists solely in-frame clones and lacks some. Counted here are about 1.1 million clones, 60% to 80% occurring once; the ten biggest clones make up more than 0.85%. The TCR sequence derives from a man aged 18 to 30 in good health. Some clones in this sample may be carry-over from other donors' samples. Sequencing input: memory CD4+ T cells from PBMCs. Subset denoted: CD45RA-negative fraction. The chain couples TRBV9 to TRBJ2-5; TRBD2 agrees at 8 bases. The J call may be faulty, since TRBJ2-7 better matches the DNA end. CDR3 sequence: CASSFGLAEPYEQYF. Written as DNA, the CDR3 is TGTGCCAGCAGCTTCGGACTAGCCGAGCCCTACGAGCAGTACTTC.